What follows are 13 T cell receptor beta chains derived from one specimen sequenced in a study of T cells in women clearing cervical HPV infection. Generated by immunoSEQ multiplex PCR, the TCRdb table keeps only in-frame clones and is missing some. This sample contains about 35,000 clones. Input material: blood buffy coat. The receptors were gathered from a woman between 18 and 70 years old with a cervical HPV16 infection that either progressed to CIN3+ or cleared (not recorded which).

Comment on this clone: The read comes to an end 3 residues before the CDR3 does, leaving the germline J gene to fill in the end. This rearrangement joins TRBV7-3 to TRBJ2-2; tentatively, D is TRBD2 (5 bases). The CDR3 extends over 16 amino acids. From germline, CDR1 is SGHTA and CDR2 FQGTGA. Between the trimmed V and J ends, which lost 5 bases and 0 bases, there was a span of 13 bases. CDR3 DNA, as far as it was read: TGTGCCAGCAGCACCGGGGAAGGGTCGAACACCGGGGAG. Residues: CASSTGEGSNTGE. The entire CDR3 sequence reads CASSTGEGSNTGELFF.

Worth noting for this clone: The read ends 3 residues before the CDR3 terminus; that terminus is restored from the germline J gene. The chain recombines TRBV20-1 with TRBJ2-2, with TRBD1 matching over 10 bases. Germline CDR1 reads DFQATT; CDR2 reads SNEGSKA (reference sequence). This CDR3 is 17 amino acids long. Incomplete CDR3 DNA: TGCAGTGCTAGTTCTAGTGACAGGGGGCCCCTGGATTCACCG. Protein: CSASSSDRGPLDSP. The full-length CDR3 reads as CSASSSDRGPLDSPLFF.

About this clone: The read falls 3 residues short of the CDR3 end, and the missing part is taken from the germline J gene. The chain combines TRBV29-1 with TRBJ2-5; 13 bases fit TRBD2. The CDR3 is 18 residues long. Trimming took 0 bases from V and 1 from J; bases not matched to a gene: 8. Germline V gene sequence: CDR1 SQVTM, CDR2 ANQGSEA. The part of the CDR3 DNA that was read is TGCAGCGTTGAAGATCCTTGGACTAGCGGGAGAACCCAAGAGACC. Encoded protein: CSVEDPWTSGRTQET. The full CDR3 reads CSVEDPWTSGRTQETQYF.

On this clone itself: Read coverage stops 3 residues before the CDR3 terminus; the germline J gene supplies the remainder. The V and J genes are TRBV2 and TRBJ1-6; 7 bases fit TRBD1. V lost 1 base and J lost 4; bases outside the gene matches: 13. The CDR3 has 19 residues. Per the germline V gene, CDR1 is SNHLY and CDR2 is FYNNEI. CDR3 DNA (partial): TGTGCCAGCAGTGAAGTAGACGGACAGGAGGGCCTATATAATTCACCC. This gives the protein CASSEVDGQEGLYNSP. The CDR3 in full is CASSEVDGQEGLYNSPLHF.

As regards this clone: Read coverage stops 3 residues before the CDR3 terminus; the germline J gene supplies the remainder. V is TRBV20-1 and J is TRBJ2-3; 13 bases line up with TRBD2. There are 15 residues in the CDR3. V lost 6 bases to trimming and J lost 7 bases; unmatched junction nucleotides: 10. Germline CDR1 DFQATT, CDR2 SNEGSKA (reference sequence). The covered CDR3 bases are TGCAGTGCCGCCCCACTAGCGGGGGGGCCGAATACG. It yields the protein CSAAPLAGGPNT. The full CDR3 protein reads CSAAPLAGGPNTQYF.

Remarks on this clone: With the read ending 3 residues before the CDR3 end, the germline J gene is used to fill in that end. The V and J genes are TRBV5-1 and TRBJ2-3; unclear D gene. The CDR3 covers 15 residues. Looked up from germline, CDR1 is SGHRS and CDR2 is YFSETQ. Trimming shortened V by 0 bases and J by 1 base, and 9 bases separated the two germline ends. The CDR3 region is CASSLDGTRTDTQYF. Incomplete CDR3 DNA: TGCGCCAGCAGCTTGGATGGTACTCGCACAGATACG.

As to this clone: From the germline J gene comes the end of the CDR3, since the read stops 3 residues before it. The chain combines TRBV5-1 with TRBJ2-1, with TRBD2 matching 16 bases. V lost 3 bases, J lost 2 bases, and 5 bases stayed unmatched. The V gene's germline CDR1 is SGHRS and CDR2 YFSETQ. There are 18 residues in the CDR3. The sequenced part of the CDR3 DNA is TGCGCCAGCAGCTCTCCGGGACTAGCGGGGGGGACCTACAATGAG. Translating it yields CASSSPGLAGGTYNE. The whole CDR3 sequence is CASSSPGLAGGTYNEQFF. The variable domain in full, completed from reference TRBV5-1 and TRBJ2-1, reads KAGVTQTPRYLIKTRGQQVTLSCSPISGHRSVSWYQQTPGQGLQFLFEYFSETQRNKGNFPGRFSGRQFSNSRSEMNVSTLELGDSALYLCASSSPGLAGGTYNEQFFGPGTRLTVL.

Concerning this clone: The read falls 3 residues short of the CDR3 end, and the missing part is taken from the germline J gene. V usage is TRBV6-2 or TRBV6-3 and J usage is TRBJ2-5; TRBD2 agrees at 13 bases. Germline assignment: CDR1 MNHEY and CDR2 SVGEGT. The junction had 7 bases not matched to a gene; V was cut back by 5 bases and J by 4 bases. CDR3 length: 16 residues. CDR3 DNA (partial): TGTGCCAGCAGTCTTGGACTAGCGGGGGTTACAGAGACC. It is translated as CASSLGLAGVTET. The CDR3 reads in full as CASSLGLAGVTETQYF.

To note about this clone: The observed sequence ends 3 residues before the CDR3 terminus, with the missing tail filled in from the germline J gene. The V call is TRBV5-1, the J call TRBJ1-5; 11 bases are a match to TRBD1. Germline V gene sequence: CDR1 SGHRS, CDR2 YFSETQ. With V trimmed by 4 bases and J by 6 bases, 6 bases remained unmatched. The CDR3 spans 15 residues. The CDR3 loop reads CASSEGTGGGQPQHF. CDR3 DNA (partial): TGCGCCAGCAGCGAGGGGACAGGGGGTGGTCAGCCC.

As concerns this clone: The CDR3 is cut off 3 residues early in the read; its end comes from the germline J gene. The J gene is TRBJ1-4, the V gene TRBV10-3; D unresolved. Trimming stripped 11 bases from V and 0 bases from J, with 13 bases between. Germline V gene sequence: CDR1 ENHRY, CDR2 SYGVKD. CDR3 length equals 14 residues. The DNA read from the CDR3 is TGTGCCGCCCCCGGTAGTACAACTAATGAAAAA. It encodes CAAPGSTTNEK. Given in full, the CDR3 is CAAPGSTTNEKLFF.

Worth noting for this clone: Read coverage stops 3 residues before the CDR3 terminus; the germline J gene supplies the remainder. This rearrangement joins TRBV2 to TRBJ1-1; 9 nucleotides agree with TRBD1. The CDR3 consists of 15 residues. Germline V gene lookup returns CDR1 SNHLY and CDR2 FYNNEI. V was clipped by 6 bases and J by 1 base; unmatched bases: 6. The covered CDR3 bases are TGTGCCAGCAGGTACAGGGGGCGCGGGAACACTGAA. Residues: CASRYRGRGNTE. The full CDR3 protein is CASRYRGRGNTEAFF.

Regarding this clone: The CDR3 end lies 3 residues beyond the end of the read and is filled in from the germline J gene. The genes are TRBV9 and TRBJ2-3; D unclear. CDR3 length: 14 residues. Germline CDR1 is SGDLS and CDR2 is YYNGEE. The V gene lost 3 bases and the J gene lost 0 bases, with 8 bases spanning the gap. The CDR3 spells CASSAIYSTDTQYF. The sequenced CDR3 bases are TGTGCCAGCAGCGCTATCTACAGCACAGATACG.

Concerning this clone itself: The read gets to within 3 residues of the CDR3 end, and the germline J gene fills in the rest. The chain is built from TRBV7-9 and TRBJ2-3, with D perhaps TRBD1 (6 bases). The V gene's germline CDR1 is SEHNR and CDR2 FQNEAQ (reference sequence). V lost 5 bases and J 3 bases, leaving 12 bases between the germline ends. CDR3 size: 14 residues. The covered CDR3 bases are TGTGCCAGCAGCAACAGGGCCCGGACAGATACG. It encodes CASSNRARTDT. The whole CDR3 protein is CASSNRARTDTQYF.